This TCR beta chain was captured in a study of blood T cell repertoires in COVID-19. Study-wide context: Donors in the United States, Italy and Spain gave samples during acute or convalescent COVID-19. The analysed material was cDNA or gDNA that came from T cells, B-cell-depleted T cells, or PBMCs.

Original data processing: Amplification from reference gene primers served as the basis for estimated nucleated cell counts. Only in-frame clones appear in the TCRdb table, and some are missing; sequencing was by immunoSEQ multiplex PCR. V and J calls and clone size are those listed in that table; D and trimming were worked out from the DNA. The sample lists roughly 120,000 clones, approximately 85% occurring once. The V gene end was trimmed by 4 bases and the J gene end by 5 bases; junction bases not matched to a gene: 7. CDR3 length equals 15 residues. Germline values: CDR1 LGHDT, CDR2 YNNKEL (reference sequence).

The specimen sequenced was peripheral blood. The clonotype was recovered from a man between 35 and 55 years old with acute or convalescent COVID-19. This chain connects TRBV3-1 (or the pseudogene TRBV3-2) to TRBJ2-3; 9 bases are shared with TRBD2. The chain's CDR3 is CASSRPGAGGDTQYF. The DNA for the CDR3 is TGTGCCAGCAGCCGCCCCGGAGCGGGAGGAGATACGCAGTATTTT.